This entry describes one T cell receptor beta chain. The repertoire was sequenced with immunoSEQ multiplex PCR; TCRdb's copy has only in-frame clones and lacks some. The data show 40,000 to 50,000 clones, about four fifths seen once. CDR3 size: 15 residues. Germline values: CDR1 SGHDT, CDR2 YYEEEE. V was trimmed by 3 bases and J by 3 bases, leaving 13 bases between them. The data were taken from a study of OX40 agonist ivuxolimab in advanced cancers. The overall study: The drug used for patients, ivuxolimab, was an agonistic anti-OX40 (CD134) antibody.

The material was CD4+ or CD8+ T cells sorted from blood, obtained in a trial of the OX40 agonist ivuxolimab. This receptor was obtained from an adult with an advanced solid tumor such as melanoma, head and neck, liver or kidney cancer. This chain connects TRBV5-6 to TRBJ1-3; D unresolved. This chain's CDR3 is CASSSRGTVGNTIYF. Here the CDR3 DNA reads TGTGCCAGCAGCTCTCGGGGTACTGTTGGAAACACCATATATTTT.